This entry concerns a single TCR beta chain. The antigen is unknown. This entry is derived from a study of shared clonotypes between healthy human individuals. Study-level findings and limits: Naive subsets, compared against memory subsets, generally had larger estimated richness values.

Clones were sequenced by immunoSEQ multiplex PCR, and TCRdb holds only the in-frame ones, with some missing. The table has over a million clones, about 96% seen once; the top ten hold over 1%. Germline V gene data show CDR1 as ENHRY and CDR2 as SYGVKD. The CDR3 covers 14 residues. After removal of 3 bases from V and 10 bases from J, the junction contained 7 bases not matched to a gene. The clonotype comes from a man aged 25-40 years in good health. The sample comprised naive CD4+ T cells sorted from blood. Subset given: CD45RA+ positively selected. The chain carries TRBV10-3 and TRBJ2-1, with 9 bases lining up with TRBD2. The CDR3 region is CAISDLAGESEQFF. The CDR3 nucleotides read TGTGCCATCAGTGATTTAGCGGGAGAGTCGGAGCAGTTCTTC.